These 19 T cell receptor beta chains came from one sample sequenced in a study of OX40 agonist ivuxolimab in advanced cancers. Only in-frame clones appear in the TCRdb table, and some are missing; sequencing was by immunoSEQ multiplex PCR. The repertoire holds roughly 50,000 clones, with 70% to 85% as singletons. The starting material was CD4+ or CD8+ T cells sorted from blood, obtained in a trial of the OX40 agonist ivuxolimab. These receptor sequences come from an adult with an advanced solid tumor such as melanoma, head and neck, liver or kidney cancer.

The chain carries TRBV5-4 and TRBJ1-2, with 12 bases that match TRBD1. Per the germline V gene, CDR1 is SGHNT and CDR2 is YYREEE (reference sequence). V lost 1 base and J lost 7; bases outside the gene matches: 8. CDR3 length: 16 amino acids. The CDR3 sequence is CASSLKGTGGASGYTF. The CDR3, as DNA: TGTGCCAGCAGCTTGAAAGGGACAGGGGGCGCCTCTGGCTACACCTTC.

The chain has TRBV9 and TRBJ2-7; D gene uncertain. The germline CDR1 and CDR2 sequences are SGDLS and YYNGEE. V was cut by 4 bases and J by 4 bases, with 24 bases left in between. The CDR3 totals 17 residues. The CDR3 sequence: CASSLGNSGSGDYEQYF. The CDR3 bases are TGTGCCAGCAGCCTAGGGAACTCGGGCTCGGGTGATTACGAGCAGTACTTC.

This rearrangement joins TRBV7-6 to TRBJ2-1, with TRBD2 matching over 9 bases. Germline lookup yields CDR1 SGHVS and CDR2 FNYEAQ. The junction had 9 bases not matched to a gene; V was cut back by 4 bases and J by 8 bases. The CDR3 consists of 15 residues. The CDR3 loop reads CASSSRLAGNDEQFF. The CDR3 region has the DNA TGTGCCAGCAGCTCCCGTCTAGCGGGGAACGATGAGCAGTTCTTC.

The chain couples TRBV7-8 to TRBJ2-3, with D hard to call. Germline V gene sequence: CDR1 SGHVS, CDR2 FQNEAQ. The CDR3 sequence is 14 residues long. The V and J ends lost 2 bases and 0 bases respectively, with 6 bases between them. CDR3 sequence reads: CASSLRPSTDTQYF. CDR3 in DNA: TGTGCCAGCAGCTTAAGACCGAGCACAGATACGCAGTATTTT.

The chain carries TRBV28 and TRBJ2-3, with D unclear. The V gene's germline CDR1 is MDHEN and CDR2 SYDVKM. V was pared by 5 bases and J by 2 bases, with 5 bases between. The CDR3 has 12 amino acids. CDR3 amino acids: CASSPPTDTQYF. The CDR3 DNA reads as TGTGCCAGCAGTCCCCCCACAGATACGCAGTATTTT.

The CDR3 here is CASSLAQGAYNEQFF. CDR3 bases: TGTGCCAGCAGCTTAGCACAGGGGGCCTACAATGAGCAGTTCTTC. The chain has TRBV11-3 and TRBJ2-1, with 8 bases fitting TRBD1. The CDR3 has 15 amino acids. Trimming took 1 base from V and 2 from J; bases not matched to a gene: 1. In germline, CDR1 is SGHNT, CDR2 YENEEA.

The chain uses TRBV6-6 and TRBJ1-3, with D perhaps matching TRBD1 (5 bases). Trimming removed 6 bases at V and 1 base at J, with 13 bases between. The CDR3 extends over 15 amino acids. Germline V lookup: CDR1 MNHNY, CDR2 SVGAGI (reference sequence). CDR3: CASRLQVGSGNTIYF. The CDR3 DNA reads as TGTGCCAGCAGACTACAGGTTGGGTCTGGAAACACCATATATTTT.

The V and J genes are TRBV7-2 and TRBJ1-3; the D gene is possibly TRBD1 (5 bases). Germline assignment: CDR1 SGHTA and CDR2 FQGNSA. CDR3 length: 17 amino acids. Trimming took 4 bases from V and 0 from J, leaving 16 bases between them. The CDR3 DNA follows: TGTGCCAGCAGCTCCCGGGACCATTTCGTCTCTGGAAACACCATATATTTT. This codes for CASSSRDHFVSGNTIYF.

The chain carries TRBV6-4 and TRBJ2-3, with D unclear. The V gene's germline CDR1 is MRHNA and CDR2 SNTAGT. This CDR3 is 13 amino acids long. The V and J ends lost 4 bases and 8 bases respectively, with 13 bases between them. Written as DNA, the CDR3 is TGTGCCAGCAGTGCGGAGTCCCGCGGTACGCAGTATTTT. It specifies CASSAESRGTQYF.

The gene calls are TRBV11-1 and TRBJ2-7, with TRBD1 matching over 8 bases. V lost 5 bases, J lost 3 bases, and 6 bases stayed unmatched. The CDR3 sequence is 14 residues long. In germline, CDR1 is SGHAT, CDR2 FQDESV (reference sequence). The CDR3 is CASSPKDRDYEQYF. CDR3 DNA: TGTGCCAGCAGCCCCAAGGACAGGGACTACGAGCAGTACTTC.

Here the CDR3 DNA reads TGTGCCAGCTCACCAACATTTATAAGTGAAAAACTGTTTTTT. This sequence encodes CASSPTFISEKLFF. The chain joins TRBV18 to TRBJ1-4; D gene uncertain. CDR3 length: 14 amino acids. V shed 2 bases and J shed 7 bases, with 11 bases lying between them. CDR1 is KGHSH and CDR2 is LQKENI in the germline V gene. The full variable domain, rest sourced from reference TRBV18 and TRBJ1-4, is NAGVMQNPRHLVRRRGQEARLRCSPMKGHSHVYWYRQLPEEGLKFMVYLQKENIIDESGMPKERFSAEFPKEGPSILRIQQVVRGDSAAYFCASSPTFISEKLFFGSGTQLSVL.

This clone has more than one count but fewer than ten. The rearrangement joins TRBV11-3 to TRBJ2-5; 13 positions agree with TRBD2. With V trimmed by 5 bases and J by 5 bases, 5 bases remained unmatched. Per germline, CDR1 SGHNT and CDR2 YENEEA. The CDR3 runs 15 residues. The CDR3 DNA sequence: TGTGCCAGCAGCCTGGGACTAGCGGGGTTTGAGACCCAGTACTTC. This translates into CASSLGLAGFETQYF.

CDR3 residues: CAWSVSGGAYQETQYF. The CDR3 nucleotides are TGTGCCTGGAGTGTATCGGGGGGGGCTTACCAAGAGACCCAGTACTTC. This chain joins TRBV30 and TRBJ2-5; 8 bases map to TRBD2. J lost 0 bases, V lost 0 bases, and 6 bases had no gene match. The CDR3 is 16 residues long. CDR1 is GTSNPN and CDR2 is SVGIG in the germline V gene (reference sequence).

This chain joins TRBV18 and TRBJ2-1; D is possibly TRBD1 (7 bases). The CDR3 runs to 16 residues. Germline V gene lookup returns CDR1 KGHSH and CDR2 LQKENI. Trimming removed 4 bases at V and 8 bases at J, with 21 bases between. The chain's CDR3 is CASSLGPIGGQYEQFF. In DNA, the CDR3 is TGTGCCAGCTCACTAGGGCCCATCGGGGGACAGTATGAGCAGTTCTTC.

The chain uses TRBV28 and TRBJ1-1; D gene unclear. V lost 2 bases and J 2 bases, leaving 12 bases between the germline ends. The CDR3 extends over 15 amino acids. Looked up from germline, CDR1 is MDHEN and CDR2 is SYDVKM. The CDR3 spells CASSLTPHANTEAFF. CDR3 DNA sequence: TGTGCCAGCAGTTTAACCCCACACGCTAACACTGAAGCTTTCTTT.

CDR3 sequence: CASSLVGEKETQYF. The CDR3 DNA reads as TGTGCCAGCAGCTTAGTAGGGGAGAAAGAGACCCAGTACTTC. The chain carries TRBV7-2 and TRBJ2-5; D might be TRBD1 or TRBD2, each matching 5 bases. CDR3 length: 14 amino acids. The germline gives CDR1 SGHTA, CDR2 FQGNSA. The ends were cut back, 1 base at V and 3 bases at J, with 9 bases in the middle.

This clone is a singleton in its sample. The chain's CDR3 is CASSLRSMNTEAFF. In DNA form, the CDR3 reads TGTGCCAGCAGCTTAAGGTCCATGAACACTGAAGCTTTCTTT. The rearrangement joins TRBV7-2 to TRBJ1-1, with D uncertain. Trimming shortened V by 2 bases and J by 0 bases, and 7 bases separated the two germline ends. In germline, CDR1 is SGHTA, CDR2 FQGNSA. The CDR3 runs to 14 residues. Drawing the rest from reference TRBV7-2 and TRBJ1-1, the complete variable domain is GAGVSQSPSNKVTEKGKDVELRCDPISGHTALYWYRQSLGQGLEFLIYFQGNSAPDKSGLPSDRFSAERTGGSVSTLTIQRTQQEDSAVYLCASSLRSMNTEAFFGQGTRLTVV.

The rearrangement links TRBV30 to TRBJ1-3, with D tentatively TRBD1 (6 bases). V was pared by 3 bases and J by 3 bases, with 9 bases between. Germline V gene lookup returns CDR1 GTSNPN and CDR2 SVGIG (reference sequence). This CDR3 region has 13 residues. CDR3 amino acids: CAWSRGSGNTIYF. As DNA, the CDR3 is TGTGCCTGGAGCAGGGGAAGTGGAAACACCATATATTTT.

Concerning this clone: One junction end does not reproduce the germline sequence, and a read error may be involved. The gene calls are TRBV7-2 and TRBJ1-5, with D unclear. The germline V gene has CDR1 SGHTA and CDR2 FQGNSA. There are 14 residues in the CDR3. The CDR3 DNA is TGTGCCAGCAGCTTAATGGGGAGCAGTCAGCCCCAGCATTTT. Residues: CASSLMGSSQPQHF.